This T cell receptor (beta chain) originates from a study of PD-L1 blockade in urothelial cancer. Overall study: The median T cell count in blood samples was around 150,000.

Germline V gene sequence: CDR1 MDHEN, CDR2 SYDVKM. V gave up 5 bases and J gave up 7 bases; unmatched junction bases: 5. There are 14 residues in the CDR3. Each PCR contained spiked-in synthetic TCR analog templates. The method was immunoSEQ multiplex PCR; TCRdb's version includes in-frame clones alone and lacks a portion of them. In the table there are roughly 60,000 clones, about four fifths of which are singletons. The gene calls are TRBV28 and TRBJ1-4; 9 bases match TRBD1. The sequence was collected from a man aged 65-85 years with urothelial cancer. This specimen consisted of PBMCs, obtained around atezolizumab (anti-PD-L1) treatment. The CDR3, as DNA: TGTGCCAGCAGTCTCGGGACAGGGACTGAAAAACTGTTTTTT. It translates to CASSLGTGTEKLFF.